This record looks at one T cell receptor (beta chain) sequence and its context. The antigen remains undetermined. cDNA prepared by RNA extraction and subsequent reverse transcription served as the template for sequencing. Only in-frame clones appear in the TCRdb table, and some are missing; sequencing was by immunoSEQ multiplex PCR. The sample includes approximately 180,000 clones, roughly three fifths of them seen just once. This CDR3 is built from 15 residues. The ends were cut back, 4 bases at V and 0 bases at J, with 15 bases in the middle. Looked up from germline, CDR1 is SQVTM and CDR2 is ANQGSEA. This entry comes from a study of CD8+ T cells in alopecia areata. Overall study results and limits: Clonality in the scalp and expanded CD8+ clones ranked among the top 100 were significantly decreased by tofacitinib. Clonality in lesional scalp, especially alopecia totalis/universalis, exceeded that of normal scalp.

Treatment in this sample: oral pan-JAK inhibitor, 5-10 mg twice daily. The material sequenced was CD4+ T cells sorted from blood, taken between weeks 49 and 50, from a patient treated with tofacitinib. The sequence was collected from a human donor with alopecia areata. V gene TRBV29-1 combines with J gene TRBJ1-1, with no clear D. The CDR3 is CSVGGQAGVNTEAFF. The CDR3 DNA reads TGCAGCGTTGGAGGGCAGGCTGGAGTGAACACTGAAGCTTTCTTT. The whole variable domain, filled in from reference TRBV29-1 and TRBJ1-1, reads SAVISQKPSRDICQRGTSLTIQCQVDSQVTMMFWYRQQPGQSLTLIATANQGSEATYESGFVIDKFPISRPNLTFSTLTVSNMSPEDSSIYLCSVGGQAGVNTEAFFGQGTRLTVV.